The 29 T cell receptor beta chains below come from one sample, sequenced in a study of cytomegalovirus exposure and HLA in healthy donors. 13 Jbeta primers and 60 Vbeta primers were used for the PCR. The assay was immunoSEQ multiplex PCR, and TCRdb's table has in-frame clones only and misses some. The repertoire includes roughly 120,000 clones, about 81% of them detected once, and around 1% sits in the top ten. The sample consisted of PBMCs. Every receptor here comes from a woman aged 25 to 39 in good health and CMV-seronegative.

This clone was found a few times. The rearrangement links TRBV4-2 to TRBJ2-2, with 12 bases matching TRBD2. V trimming: 0 bases; J trimming: 1 base; junction bases outside the gene matches: 6. Germline V gives CDR1 LGHNA, CDR2 YNFKEQ. This CDR3 region has 19 residues. This CDR3 reads CASSQELAGGAGNTGELFF. The CDR3 region has the DNA TGTGCCAGCAGCCAAGAACTAGCGGGGGGCGCTGGGAACACCGGGGAGCTGTTTTTT.

The rearrangement joins TRBV6-1 to TRBJ2-3; a weak D match, TRBD2 (6 bases). This CDR3 is built from 16 residues. Trimming cost V 3 bases and J 0 bases, with 13 bases left between them. Germline V gene data show CDR1 as MNHNS and CDR2 as SASEGT. The CDR3 loop reads CASSEMRGSSTDTQYF. The DNA of the CDR3 is TGTGCCAGCAGTGAGATGCGGGGTTCTAGCACAGATACGCAGTATTTT.

The rearrangement joins TRBV7-9 to TRBJ2-3, with 7 positions matching TRBD1. Trimming at V came to 4 bases and at J to 6 bases, leaving 10 bases not matched to a gene. Germline CDR1 and CDR2: SEHNR and FQNEAQ (reference sequence). This CDR3 comprises 15 residues. The CDR3 loop is CASSSKTGVGDTQYF. The DNA of the CDR3 is TGTGCCAGCAGCTCGAAAACAGGGGTCGGCGATACGCAGTATTTT.

The J gene is TRBJ2-1, the V gene TRBV6-6; possible D gene TRBD1, 6 bases. Germline V gene data show CDR1 as MNHNY and CDR2 as SVGAGI (reference sequence). The CDR3 is 16 amino acids. Trimming took off 6 bases at V and 5 bases at J, with 20 bases between the two ends. The CDR3 protein is CASSPLGQKGDNEQFF. In nucleotides, the CDR3 is TGTGCCAGCAGCCCTCTTGGTCAAAAGGGGGACAATGAGCAGTTCTTC.

The CDR3 loop reads CASSKQGESYEQYF. In DNA, the CDR3 is TGTGCCAGCAGTAAACAGGGGGAGAGCTACGAGCAGTACTTC. The V gene is TRBV6-5, the J gene TRBJ2-7; 8 bases map to TRBD1. The CDR3 has 14 residues. V shed 5 bases, J shed 3 bases, and the junction held 6 bases outside the gene matches. CDR1 and CDR2 (germline): MNHEY, SVGAGI.

The rearrangement joins TRBV6-5 to TRBJ1-2; perhaps TRBD1 as D (6 bases). The CDR3 covers 15 residues. Germline CDR1 MNHEY, CDR2 SVGAGI. V lost 4 bases, J lost 7 bases, and 19 bases lay in between. CDR3 nucleotides: TGTGCCAGCAGTTCGACAGGCTTAGGAGGTCCTGGCTACACCTTC. Amino acids: CASSSTGLGGPGYTF.

V usage is TRBV9 and J usage is TRBJ2-1, with 7 nucleotides matching TRBD1. With 0 bases clipped from V and 8 bases from J, the junction kept 14 bases outside the gene matches. Germline CDR1 SGDLS, CDR2 YYNGEE. The CDR3 totals 17 residues. The CDR3, as DNA: TGTGCCAGCAGCGTAGAGGCCCAACACAGGGGCAGGGATGAGCAGTTCTTC. Amino acids: CASSVEAQHRGRDEQFF. Drawing the rest from reference TRBV9 and TRBJ2-1, the complete variable domain is DSGVTQTPKHLITATGQRVTLRCSPRSGDLSVYWYQQSLDQGLQFLIQYYNGEERAKGNILERFSAQQFPDLHSELNLSSLELGDSALYFCASSVEAQHRGRDEQFFGPGTRLTVL.

J is TRBJ1-4 and V is TRBV30, with D uncertain. The length of the CDR3 is 13 residues. Germline CDR1 reads GTSNPN; CDR2 reads SVGIG (reference sequence). The V end was cut by 1 base, the J end by 4 bases, with 7 bases between. CDR3 coding DNA: TGTGCCTGGAGTGGGCAGTTTAATGAAAAACTGTTTTTT. This sequence encodes CAWSGQFNEKLFF.

Of note for this clone: Its ends do not fully match the called genes, so a read error is possible. The chain combines TRBV6-1 with TRBJ1-2; the D gene is possibly TRBD1 (6 bases). Germline CDR1 and CDR2: MNHNS and SASEGT. This CDR3 comprises 12 residues. The CDR3 nucleotides read TGTGCCATCCGTCGCTTAATCACAGGGTGGAGCTTC. It yields the protein CAIRRLITGWSF.

The genes are TRBV5-6 and TRBJ2-1, with 13 bases aligning to TRBD2. Germline V gives CDR1 SGHDT, CDR2 YYEEEE. The CDR3 extends over 15 amino acids. The J segment lost 7 bases and the V segment lost 0 bases, leaving 1 base of the junction unmatched. Written as DNA, the CDR3 is TGTGCCAGCAGCTTGGTGGGACTAGCGGGAAATGAGCAGTTCTTC. This codes for CASSLVGLAGNEQFF.

The chain is built from TRBV6-6 and TRBJ1-1, with D unclear. The CDR3 consists of 14 residues. V gave up 0 bases and J gave up 1 base, with 6 bases separating them. Germline-derived CDR1 and CDR2 are MNHNY and SVGAGI (reference sequence). CDR3 in DNA: TGTGCCAGCAGTTACTCTGAGTCGAACACTGAAGCTTTCTTT. It encodes CASSYSESNTEAFF.

The chain couples TRBV7-9 to TRBJ2-7; D is uncertain. The CDR3 is 12 residues long. Germline CDR1 is SEHNR and CDR2 is FQNEAQ (reference sequence). Trimming left V 1 base short and J 6 bases short, with 7 bases between. The CDR3: CASSLGFSEQYF. CDR3 nucleotides: TGTGCCAGCAGCTTAGGGTTTAGCGAGCAGTACTTC.

The CDR3 here is CSSTGTGGTEAFF. DNA for the CDR3: TGCAGCTCCACCGGGACAGGGGGCACTGAAGCTTTCTTT. The V call is TRBV29-1, the J call TRBJ1-1; 11 nucleotides agree with TRBD1. The V gene's germline CDR1 is SQVTM and CDR2 ANQGSEA. V was pared by 8 bases and J by 4 bases, with 6 bases of the junction left unmatched. The CDR3 is made up of 13 amino acids. Using reference TRBV29-1 and TRBJ1-1 for the parts outside the CDR3, the full variable domain is SAVISQKPSRDICQRGTSLTIQCQVDSQVTMMFWYRQQPGQSLTLIATANQGSEATYESGFVIDKFPISRPNLTFSTLTVSNMSPEDSSIYLCSSTGTGGTEAFFGQGTRLTVV.

The V gene is TRBV5-1, the J gene TRBJ2-3; the D gene is possibly TRBD1 (6 bases). Deletions cut 0 bases from V and 9 bases from J, with 20 bases between. Germline-derived CDR1 and CDR2 are SGHRS and YFSETQ. The length of the CDR3 is 16 residues. CDR3 sequence (DNA): TGCGCCAGCAGCTTGGCGGCAGGGGACGTCACAGGGACGCAGTATTTT. As protein: CASSLAAGDVTGTQYF.

The chain uses TRBV5-1 and TRBJ2-2; possibly TRBD1 for D (5 bases). The V end was cut by 7 bases, the J end by 3 bases, with 22 bases between. The CDR3 is 17 residues long. CDR1 is SGHRS, CDR2 YFSETQ, per germline. CDR3 loop: CASSTPGRQGHTGELFF. In nucleotides, the CDR3 is TGCGCCAGCTCCACCCCCGGTCGGCAGGGTCACACCGGGGAGCTGTTTTTT.

This sequence joins TRBV5-1 and TRBJ2-2, with D possibly TRBD2 on 5 matching bases. Trimming took off 0 bases at V and 5 bases at J, with 11 bases between the two ends. Germline-derived CDR1 and CDR2 are SGHRS and YFSETQ. This CDR3 has 15 residues. The DNA for the CDR3 is TGCGCCAGCAGCTTGGATCTAGCCGCAACCGGGGAGCTGTTTTTT. Translated, it gives CASSLDLAATGELFF.

This clone occurred once. The chain links TRBV30 to TRBJ2-1, with 10 positions matching TRBD2. CDR1 is GTSNPN and CDR2 is SVGIG in the germline V gene (reference sequence). The V gene end was trimmed by 8 bases and the J gene end by 10 bases; junction bases not matched to a gene: 14. This CDR3 is 14 amino acids long. CDR3 sequence reads: CATGGSSGSLEQFF. The CDR3 DNA follows: TGTGCCACCGGAGGGTCTAGCGGGAGTTTGGAGCAGTTCTTC.

The J gene is TRBJ1-2, the V gene TRBV6-1, with 7 bases identical to TRBD1. This CDR3 spans 14 amino acids. V was clipped by 6 bases and J by 2 bases; unmatched bases: 6. Germline V gene lookup returns CDR1 MNHNS and CDR2 SASEGT. The chain's CDR3 is CASRPGQRNYGYTF. CDR3 in DNA: TGTGCCAGCAGGCCGGGACAGCGCAACTATGGCTACACCTTC.

The count of this clone is one. The J gene is TRBJ2-2, the V gene TRBV2; weak D call: TRBD1 (5 bases). Looked up from germline, CDR1 is SNHLY and CDR2 is FYNNEI. The germline V and J ends were trimmed by 8 bases and 4 bases, with 17 bases remaining between them. This CDR3 region has 15 residues. CDR3 sequence reads: CASGSVQGSTGELFF. In DNA, the CDR3 is TGTGCCAGCGGCTCTGTGCAGGGATCCACCGGGGAGCTGTTTTTT.

This clone came up a few times. The chain is built from TRBV19 and TRBJ2-3; 8 bases line up with TRBD2. This CDR3 spans 16 amino acids. With V trimmed by 6 bases and J by 1 base, 9 bases remained unmatched. Germline loops: CDR1 LNHDA, CDR2 SQIVND (reference sequence). Here the CDR3 reads CASSYGTRGGTDTQYF. The CDR3 region has the DNA TGTGCCAGTAGCTATGGGACTAGAGGTGGCACAGATACGCAGTATTTT.

This chain joins TRBV10-2 and TRBJ2-1, with 12 bases fitting TRBD2. CDR1 is WSHSY, CDR2 SAAADI, per germline. CDR3 length equals 15 residues. V shed 2 bases, J shed 10 bases, and the junction held 6 bases outside the gene matches. The CDR3 nucleotides are TGCGCCAGCAGTGAGCCTAGCGGGGGGGCTGGGGAGCAGTTCTTC. Protein: CASSEPSGGAGEQFF.

This clone has a handful of counts. The rearrangement links TRBV7-3 to TRBJ1-1, with D possibly TRBD1 on 5 matching bases. Germline V lookup: CDR1 SGHTA, CDR2 FQGTGA. V lost 1 base, J lost 4 bases, and 16 bases lay in between. CDR3 length equals 16 residues. The CDR3 DNA follows: TGTGCCAGCAGCTTAAAGTTAGGGACTGGATCCACTGAAGCTTTCTTT. Its protein is CASSLKLGTGSTEAFF.

The chain combines TRBV29-1 with TRBJ2-5; 9 bases fit TRBD2. Germline values: CDR1 SQVTM, CDR2 ANQGSEA. The length of the CDR3 is 15 residues. With 4 bases clipped from V and 7 bases from J, the junction kept 13 bases outside the gene matches. In nucleotides, the CDR3 is TGCAGCGTTGGCTTCGAGCGGGGGGCCTCGGGGACCCAGTACTTC. The encoded protein is CSVGFERGASGTQYF.

This sequence joins TRBV27 and TRBJ2-1; 14 nucleotides line up with TRBD2. The trim removed 3 bases at V and 10 bases at J, leaving 14 bases unmatched. The CDR3 is 18 amino acids. Germline CDR1 is MNHEY and CDR2 is SMNVEV (reference sequence). The CDR3: CASSFLPRLAGGLGEQFF. The DNA for the CDR3 is TGTGCCAGCAGTTTCTTACCCCGACTAGCGGGGGGGCTAGGGGAGCAGTTCTTC.

This clone was found once. The chain employs TRBV11-2 and TRBJ2-3; a possible D gene is TRBD1 (6 bases). The length of the CDR3 is 16 residues. The germline gives CDR1 SGHAT, CDR2 FQNNGV. Trimming took 5 bases from V and 1 from J, leaving 16 bases between them. CDR3 residues: CASSVGQFLGTDTQYF. CDR3 in DNA: TGTGCCAGCAGCGTCGGACAGTTCCTGGGCACAGATACGCAGTATTTT.

The gene calls are TRBV25-1 and TRBJ1-2, with D unclear. Between the trimmed V and J ends, which lost 1 base and 4 bases, there was a span of 13 bases. This CDR3 is 15 amino acids long. CDR1 MGHDK and CDR2 SYGVNS come from the germline V gene. Written as DNA, the CDR3 is TGTGCCAGCAGTGAATCCCCCTCCGCCGGCTATGGCTACACCTTC. Translated, it gives CASSESPSAGYGYTF.

The chain is built from TRBV9 and TRBJ2-3; 12 positions match TRBD2. The J segment lost 6 bases and the V segment lost 3 bases, leaving 5 bases of the junction unmatched. The CDR3 is 15 amino acids. Per germline, CDR1 SGDLS and CDR2 YYNGEE. Here the CDR3 DNA reads TGTGCCAGCAGCGCCTCTAGCGGGGGGGGTGATACGCAGTATTTT. Protein product: CASSASSGGGDTQYF.

The rearrangement uses TRBV27 and TRBJ2-1; TRBD2 is a possible D gene (5 bases). Trimming removed 10 bases from V and 6 bases from J, with 13 bases in between. The germline V gene has CDR1 MNHEY and CDR2 SMNVEV (reference sequence). CDR3 length: 12 residues. CDR3 DNA: TGTGCCATCAGGAGCGGCGTCAATGAGCAGTTCTTC. This codes for CAIRSGVNEQFF.

The chain is built from TRBV5-1 and TRBJ2-1; D not certain. Germline CDR1 is SGHRS and CDR2 is YFSETQ. This CDR3 comprises 14 residues. V dropped 1 base and J dropped 8 bases, with 13 bases sitting between them. The CDR3 is CASSLQRLRDEQFF. The CDR3 DNA reads as TGCGCCAGCAGCTTGCAACGCCTCCGGGATGAGCAGTTCTTC.